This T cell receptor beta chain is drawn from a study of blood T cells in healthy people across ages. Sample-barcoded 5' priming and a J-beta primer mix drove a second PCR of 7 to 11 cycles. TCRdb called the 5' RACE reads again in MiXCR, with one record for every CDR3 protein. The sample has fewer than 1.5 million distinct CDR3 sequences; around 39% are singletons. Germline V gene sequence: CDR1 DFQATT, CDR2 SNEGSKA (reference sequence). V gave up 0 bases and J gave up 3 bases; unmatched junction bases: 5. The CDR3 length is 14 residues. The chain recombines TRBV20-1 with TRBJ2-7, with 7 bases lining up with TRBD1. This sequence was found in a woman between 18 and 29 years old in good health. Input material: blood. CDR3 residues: CSARDPGGSYEQYF. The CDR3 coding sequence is TGCAGTGCTAGAGACCCAGGGGGAAGCTACGAGCAGTACTTC.